A selection of T cell receptor beta chains follows, all from one sample in a study of T cells after yellow fever vaccination. From the 5' RACE reads, TCRdb called clonotypes with MiXCR, one entry per CDR3 protein. The sample has roughly 330,000 distinct CDR3 sequences, 3% to 4.5% seen once; the top ten hold about 24%. The sample was PBMCs, taken 5 days after the yellow fever booster vaccination. Receptor source: a man between 18 and 29 years old who received the YFV17D yellow fever vaccine. Each CDR3 is given with its conserved first and last residue. A D gene is named only where the DNA matches it firmly. The listing skips clone size in some rows; elsewhere it reads once, few, many or a size class.

d_call j_call clone_size v_call cdr3_aa cdr3_nt
. TRBJ2-1 few TRBV11-2 CASSPAGREQFF TGTGCCAGCAGCCCCGCCGGGAGAGAGCAGTTCTTC
TRBD1 TRBJ2-3 few TRBV11-3 CASSKSQGATDTQYF TGTGCCAGCAGCAAATCACAGGGGGCGACAGATACGCAGTATTTT
. TRBJ2-7 many TRBV7-9 CASSPSTSHEQYF TGTGCCAGCAGCCCATCTACGAGCCACGAGCAGTACTTC
. TRBJ1-4 few TRBV20-1 CSASRGAGDEKLFF TGCAGTGCTAGTCGAGGAGCAGGGGATGAAAAACTGTTTTTT
. TRBJ1-5 . TRBV6-1 CASMWTNNNQPQHF TGTGCCAGCATGTGGACAAATAACAATCAGCCCCAGCATTTT
TRBD1 TRBJ1-1 many TRBV12-3/TRBV12-4 CASSPSETGGTEAFF TGTGCCAGCAGTCCCAGCGAGACAGGGGGGACTGAAGCTTTCTTT
. TRBJ2-5 many TRBV20-1 CSASKETQYF TGCAGTGCTTCCAAAGAGACCCAGTACTTC
. TRBJ1-3 many TRBV9 CASSDIDRNSGNTIYF TGTGCCAGCAGCGATATCGACAGGAACTCTGGAAACACCATATATTTT
. TRBJ2-3 . TRBV13 CASSSRDFADTQYF TGTGCCAGCAGCTCACGGGATTTCGCAGATACGCAGTATTTT
. TRBJ1-2 few TRBV7-2 CASSLDGQGHGYTF TGTGCCAGCAGCTTAGATGGGCAGGGACATGGCTACACCTTC
. TRBJ2-1 . TRBV20-1 CSAYGGRSSYNEQFF TGCAGTGCGTACGGGGGCCGTAGCTCCTACAATGAGCAGTTCTTC
. TRBJ1-2 few TRBV27 CASSGAGRFYGYTF TGTGCCAGCAGTGGCGCGGGCCGCTTCTATGGCTACACCTTC
. TRBJ2-3 few TRBV5-1 CASAIPDGSTDTQYF TGCGCCAGTGCCATCCCGGACGGAAGCACAGATACGCAGTATTTT
. TRBJ2-6 . TRBV4-3 CASSQDLGSSGANVLTF TGCGCCAGCAGCCAAGATCTCGGATCCTCTGGGGCCAACGTCCTGACTTTC
. TRBJ1-2 few TRBV14 CASSQVTGWNYGYTF TGTGCCAGCAGCCAAGTAACAGGATGGAACTATGGCTACACCTTC
. TRBJ2-7 . TRBV27 CASSFVSATSEQYF TGTGCCAGCAGTTTCGTGTCGGCTACCTCCGAGCAGTACTTC
TRBD1 TRBJ2-5 . TRBV5-1 CASTRTGVRETQYF TGCGCCAGCACAAGGACAGGGGTGAGGGAGACCCAGTACTTC
. TRBJ1-1 many TRBV7-2 CASSPRAGDTEAFF TGTGCCAGCAGCCCAAGGGCCGGGGACACTGAAGCTTTCTTT
TRBD1 TRBJ1-1 many TRBV7-9 CASSLGRGRVNTEAFF TGTGCCAGCAGCTTAGGGAGGGGGCGCGTGAACACTGAAGCTTTCTTT
TRBD1 TRBJ1-1 . TRBV18 CASSLTEGTVEAFF TGTGCCAGCTCATTGACGGAGGGGACAGTCGAAGCTTTCTTT
. TRBJ1-1 . TRBV29-1 CSVETGREKAFF TGCAGCGTTGAGACGGGCCGAGAGAAGGCTTTCTTT
. TRBJ2-1 many TRBV6-2/TRBV6-3 CASSNLGGSYNEQFF TGTGCCAGCAGCAACCTGGGGGGTTCCTACAATGAGCAGTTCTTC
TRBD1 TRBJ1-5 many TRBV6-5 CASSYDRDQPQHF TGTGCCAGCAGTTACGACAGGGACCAGCCCCAGCATTTT
TRBD1 TRBJ2-7 . TRBV10-3 CAISLGPGQSSYEQYF TGTGCCATCAGTTTGGGGCCGGGACAGAGCTCCTACGAGCAGTACTTC
. TRBJ2-5 many TRBV9 CASSVLQETQYF TGTGCCAGCAGCGTCCTCCAAGAGACCCAGTACTTC
TRBD1 TRBJ1-2 few TRBV29-1 CSVETYRGRNGYTF TGCAGCGTTGAAACTTACAGGGGGAGAAATGGCTACACCTTC
. TRBJ2-3 few TRBV12-3/TRBV12-4 CASSLEGWGTQYF TGTGCCAGCAGTTTAGAGGGATGGGGTACGCAGTATTTT